This entry lists 2 T cell receptor beta chains sequenced from one sample in a study of blood T cell repertoires in COVID-19. TCRdb's copy holds only in-frame clones and misses some; the assay was immunoSEQ multiplex PCR. Of approximately 150,000 clones in the sample, about 89% were seen once. Sample: peripheral blood. The receptors here all came from a man aged 50 to 60 who had recovered from COVID-19.

The V and J genes are TRBV19 and TRBJ1-5, with 8 positions matching TRBD1. CDR3 size: 15 residues. Germline V gene sequence: CDR1 LNHDA, CDR2 SQIVND (reference sequence). Germline trimming cut 7 bases from V and 9 bases from J; bases unmatched to any gene: 14. The CDR3 nucleotides are TGTGCCAGTACCGACAGGGGAGCCCAATCATGGCCCCAGCATTTT. Encoded protein: CASTDRGAQSWPQHF.

The chain links TRBV19 to TRBJ1-2, with no clear D. The CDR3 contains 13 residues. Germline loops: CDR1 LNHDA, CDR2 SQIVND (reference sequence). Trimming pared 5 bases from V and 0 bases from J, leaving 7 bases between. CDR3 loop: CASSAGPNYGYTF. Written as DNA, the CDR3 is TGTGCCAGTAGTGCTGGGCCTAACTATGGCTACACCTTC.